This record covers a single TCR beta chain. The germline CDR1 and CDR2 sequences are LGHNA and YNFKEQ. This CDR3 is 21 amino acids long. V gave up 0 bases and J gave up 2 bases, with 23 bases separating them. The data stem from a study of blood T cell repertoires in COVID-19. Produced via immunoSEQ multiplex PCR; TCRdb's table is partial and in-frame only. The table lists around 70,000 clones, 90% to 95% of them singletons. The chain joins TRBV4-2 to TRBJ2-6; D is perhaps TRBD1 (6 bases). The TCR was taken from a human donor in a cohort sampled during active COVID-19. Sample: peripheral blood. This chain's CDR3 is CASSQDQSDRRMGAGANVLTF. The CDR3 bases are TGTGCCAGCAGCCAAGACCAATCAGACAGGAGAATGGGGGCTGGGGCCAACGTCCTGACTTTC.